This T cell receptor (beta chain) was profiled in a study of blood T cells in healthy people across ages. The study's findings and limits: Diversity of TCR beta per million T cells declined in a roughly linear way with age. Naive CD4+ cell counts and diversity both ran higher in long-lived than in aged donors.

Sample-barcoded 5' priming and a J-beta primer mix drove a second PCR of about 6 to 12 cycles. MiXCR, run by TCRdb on the 5' RACE reads, gives a single entry per CDR3 protein. In the table there are about 1.7 million distinct CDR3 sequences, roughly 30% of which are singletons. The individuals who served as donors were healthy Caucasians living in Russia, aged about 6 to 100. Researchers report isolating at least 7 million PBMCs per sample. This clonotype was detected many times. What it binds is not known. V lost 0 bases to trimming and J lost 6 bases, with 12 bases between them. This CDR3 has 14 amino acids. Germline assignment: CDR1 LGHNA and CDR2 YSLEER.

Sequencing was performed on blood. The rearrangement links TRBV4-3 to TRBJ2-7; D call uncertain. The TCR comes from a woman under 40 in good health. The chain's CDR3 is CASSQDGSNVEQYF. In DNA form, the CDR3 reads TGCGCCAGCAGCCAAGATGGGTCTAACGTCGAGCAGTACTTC.